This TCR beta chain stems from a study of regulatory T cells in long-lasting Graves disease. Whole-study findings and limits: Persistent disease was associated with favored TRBV28 usage and with favored use of TRBJ1-2 and TRBJ2-5.

Time point given: newly diagnosed GD, antithyroid drugs for less than 3 months. With RNA extracted from PBMCs as input, the TCR library was made. In building TCR beta libraries, iRepertoire HTBI primers were used together with Arm-PCR of CDR3 regions. TCRdb passed the multiplex PCR reads through MiXCR, listing each CDR3 protein once. The table has approximately 540,000 distinct CDR3 sequences, around 12% seen once. This clonotype was picked up a small number of times. The antigen remains unidentified. Germline CDR1 reads WSHSY; CDR2 reads SAAADI. There are 14 residues in the CDR3. V was pared by 3 bases and J by 9 bases, with 12 bases between. These same records also appear under a second study, on T cells in Graves' hyperthyroidism and ophthalmopathy. In that study: Patients aged 18 to 65 had newly diagnosed hyperthyroidism that had lasted under 2 months. Peripheral blood also featured most of the thyroid clonotypes expanded above 0.001.

The chain employs TRBV10-2 and TRBJ1-6; D possibly corresponds to TRBD1 (5 bases). This clonotype was obtained from a woman aged 30 to 39 with Graves disease. Sequencing used peripheral blood mononuclear cells (PBMCs), obtained at new diagnosis, from a patient treated with antithyroid drugs. CDR3 amino acids: CASSDWSRVSPLHF. The CDR3 DNA sequence: TGCGCCAGCAGTGACTGGAGCAGGGTTTCACCCCTCCACTTT.